The rows below give T cell receptor beta chains drawn from one sample of a study of response to subunit inactivated influenza vaccine. A single record per CDR3 protein comes from TCRdb applying MiXCR to the RT-PCR reads. Found here are 300,000 to 350,000 distinct CDR3 sequences, just over 20% of them singletons; the top ten hold roughly 10%. This sample comprised PBMCs from blood, obtained 21 months after vaccination. These receptors were obtained from a man aged 50-75 years who received an inactivated influenza vaccine. Both conserved end residues are part of each CDR3. The D gene is left open where the match is weak. Size is stated for part of the rows, as once, few or many counts, or as a class when the clone is expanded.

d_gene: TRBD1; j_gene: TRBJ1-3; v_gene: TRBV12-3/TRBV12-4; abundance: many; CDR3aa: CASSSPTGPGNTIYF; CDR3nt: TGTGCCAGCAGTTCCCCGACAGGGCCTGGAAACACCATATATTTT
d_gene: NA; j_gene: TRBJ2-1; v_gene: TRBV21-1; abundance: few; CDR3aa: CASSIGSGSGNEQFF; CDR3nt: TGTGCCAGCAGCATAGGTAGCGGGAGCGGCAATGAGCAGTTCTTC
d_gene: NA; j_gene: TRBJ2-1; v_gene: TRBV12-3/TRBV12-4; abundance: NA; CDR3aa: CASSFTTSNEQFF; CDR3nt: TGTGCCAGCAGCTTTACTACTAGCAATGAGCAGTTCTTC
d_gene: NA; j_gene: TRBJ1-6; v_gene: TRBV4-3; abundance: few; CDR3aa: CASSQGKGLYNSPLHF; CDR3nt: TGCGCCAGCAGCCAAGGGAAGGGGCTCTATAATTCACCCCTCCACTTT
d_gene: NA; j_gene: TRBJ1-1; v_gene: TRBV7-2; abundance: few; CDR3aa: CASRGQGTMDTEAFF; CDR3nt: TGTGCCAGCAGGGGGCAGGGGACCATGGACACTGAAGCTTTCTTT
d_gene: TRBD2; j_gene: TRBJ2-1; v_gene: TRBV20-1; abundance: few; CDR3aa: CSARGDNPSGGQFF; CDR3nt: TGCAGTGCTAGAGGTGATAACCCTAGCGGGGGGCAGTTCTTC
d_gene: TRBD2; j_gene: TRBJ2-1; v_gene: TRBV6-2/TRBV6-3; abundance: NA; CDR3aa: CASIRLAGIQNYNEQFF; CDR3nt: TGTGCCAGCATTAGACTAGCGGGAATCCAAAACTACAATGAGCAGTTCTTC
d_gene: TRBD2; j_gene: TRBJ2-1; v_gene: TRBV12-3/TRBV12-4; abundance: few; CDR3aa: CASSLMGLDNDEQFF; CDR3nt: TGTGCCAGCAGTTTAATGGGACTAGACAACGATGAGCAGTTCTTC
d_gene: TRBD2; j_gene: TRBJ2-1; v_gene: TRBV9; abundance: few; CDR3aa: CASSVGLLGTSGGNEQFF; CDR3nt: TGTGCCAGCAGCGTAGGCTTGTTGGGGACTAGCGGGGGCAATGAGCAGTTCTTC
d_gene: TRBD2; j_gene: TRBJ2-5; v_gene: TRBV3-1; abundance: once; CDR3aa: CASSQDRTSGKETQYF; CDR3nt: TGTGCCAGCAGCCAAGATCGGACTAGCGGGAAAGAGACCCAGTACTTC
d_gene: NA; j_gene: TRBJ1-5; v_gene: TRBV20-1; abundance: NA; CDR3aa: CSARSHSNQPQHF; CDR3nt: TGCAGTGCCAGGTCACATAGCAATCAGCCCCAGCATTTT
d_gene: NA; j_gene: TRBJ1-4; v_gene: TRBV10-3; abundance: few; CDR3aa: CAIGRGKNEKLFF; CDR3nt: TGTGCCATCGGGAGGGGGAAAAATGAAAAACTGTTTTTT
d_gene: NA; j_gene: TRBJ2-1; v_gene: TRBV12-3/TRBV12-4; abundance: few; CDR3aa: CASSLVRSGAYNEQFF; CDR3nt: TGTGCCAGCAGTTTAGTTCGTAGCGGTGCCTACAATGAGCAGTTCTTC
d_gene: TRBD1; j_gene: TRBJ1-1; v_gene: TRBV5-1; abundance: many; CDR3aa: CASSRGQGGTEAFF; CDR3nt: TGCGCCAGCAGCAGAGGACAGGGTGGAACTGAAGCTTTCTTT
d_gene: TRBD2; j_gene: TRBJ2-3; v_gene: TRBV9; abundance: NA; CDR3aa: CASSVLAGGLITDTQYF; CDR3nt: TGTGCCAGCAGCGTGTTGGCGGGAGGGCTGATCACAGATACGCAGTATTTT
d_gene: TRBD1; j_gene: TRBJ2-3; v_gene: TRBV6-1; abundance: NA; CDR3aa: CASSEGQGSTDTQYF; CDR3nt: TGTGCCAGCAGTGAGGGACAGGGGTCCACAGATACGCAGTATTTT
d_gene: NA; j_gene: TRBJ2-7; v_gene: TRBV3-1; abundance: few; CDR3aa: CASASDYEQYF; CDR3nt: TGTGCCAGCGCTAGCGACTACGAGCAGTACTTC
d_gene: NA; j_gene: TRBJ2-3; v_gene: TRBV18; abundance: NA; CDR3aa: CASSPPSGTDTQYF; CDR3nt: TGTGCCAGCTCACCACCGTCGGGCACAGATACGCAGTATTTT
d_gene: TRBD1; j_gene: TRBJ1-2; v_gene: TRBV20-1; abundance: few; CDR3aa: CSAGKQGAGGYTF; CDR3nt: TGCAGTGCTGGAAAACAGGGGGCGGGAGGCTACACCTTC
d_gene: NA; j_gene: TRBJ1-4; v_gene: TRBV7-2; abundance: NA; CDR3aa: CASSLGGGHEKLFF; CDR3nt: TGTGCCAGCAGCTTAGGTGGAGGGCACGAAAAACTGTTTTTT
d_gene: NA; j_gene: TRBJ1-6; v_gene: TRBV9; abundance: few; CDR3aa: CASSGGSAGRNSPLHF; CDR3nt: TGTGCCAGCAGCGGAGGGTCGGCAGGGAGGAATTCACCCCTCCACTTT
d_gene: TRBD1; j_gene: TRBJ1-6; v_gene: TRBV28; abundance: few; CDR3aa: CASSLRSWDSLNSPLHF; CDR3nt: TGTGCCAGCAGTTTGAGGTCATGGGACAGCCTAAATTCACCCCTCCACTTT
d_gene: NA; j_gene: TRBJ1-2; v_gene: TRBV5-1; abundance: NA; CDR3aa: CASSLAGEALSGYGYTF; CDR3nt: TGCGCCAGCAGCTTGGCGGGAGAGGCCTTGTCGGGCTATGGCTACACCTTC
d_gene: NA; j_gene: TRBJ2-6; v_gene: TRBV29-1; abundance: few; CDR3aa: CSVVGANVLTF; CDR3nt: TGCAGCGTTGTTGGGGCCAACGTCCTGACTTTC
d_gene: NA; j_gene: TRBJ1-5; v_gene: TRBV12-3/TRBV12-4; abundance: many; CDR3aa: CASSPPGTSNQPQHF; CDR3nt: TGTGCCAGCAGTCCGCCCGGGACAAGCAATCAGCCCCAGCATTTT
d_gene: NA; j_gene: TRBJ1-1; v_gene: TRBV12-3/TRBV12-4; abundance: many; CDR3aa: CASSLGRNTEAFF; CDR3nt: TGTGCCAGCAGTTTAGGCAGGAACACTGAAGCTTTCTTT
d_gene: TRBD2; j_gene: TRBJ2-4; v_gene: TRBV30; abundance: NA; CDR3aa: CAWRAGLADAKNIQYF; CDR3nt: TGTGCCTGGAGGGCCGGACTAGCGGACGCCAAAAACATTCAGTACTTC
d_gene: NA; j_gene: TRBJ1-6; v_gene: TRBV27; abundance: NA; CDR3aa: CASSLGPFGNSPLHF; CDR3nt: TGTGCCAGCAGTTTAGGCCCCTTTGGGAATTCACCCCTCCACTTT
d_gene: NA; j_gene: TRBJ1-3; v_gene: TRBV4-1; abundance: few; CDR3aa: CASSQLPKASGNTIYF; CDR3nt: TGCGCCAGCAGCCAACTCCCAAAAGCCTCTGGAAACACCATATATTTT
d_gene: NA; j_gene: TRBJ1-2; v_gene: TRBV29-1; abundance: many; CDR3aa: CSVEPSRGVDGYTF; CDR3nt: TGCAGCGTTGAACCGTCCAGGGGAGTAGATGGCTACACCTTC
d_gene: TRBD1; j_gene: TRBJ1-1; v_gene: TRBV29-1; abundance: NA; CDR3aa: CSGGQGGFMNTEAFF; CDR3nt: TGCAGCGGTGGACAGGGGGGGTTCATGAACACTGAAGCTTTCTTT
d_gene: NA; j_gene: TRBJ2-1; v_gene: TRBV9; abundance: few; CDR3aa: CASSVDRRGSYNEQFF; CDR3nt: TGTGCCAGCAGCGTAGATCGGCGCGGATCCTACAATGAGCAGTTCTTC
d_gene: NA; j_gene: TRBJ2-1; v_gene: TRBV6-1; abundance: once; CDR3aa: CASRPDGWGMGSYNEQFF; CDR3nt: TGTGCCAGCAGACCCGATGGATGGGGGATGGGCTCCTACAATGAGCAGTTCTTC
d_gene: NA; j_gene: TRBJ1-5; v_gene: TRBV3-1; abundance: many; CDR3aa: CASSQDPYGQPQHF; CDR3nt: TGTGCCAGCAGCCAAGATCCCTATGGTCAGCCCCAGCATTTT
d_gene: NA; j_gene: TRBJ2-7; v_gene: TRBV6-1; abundance: NA; CDR3aa: CASRQRTGAYEQYF; CDR3nt: TGTGCCAGCAGACAAAGGACGGGCGCCTACGAGCAGTACTTC
d_gene: NA; j_gene: TRBJ1-6; v_gene: TRBV25-1; abundance: many; CDR3aa: CASSEVVGSNSPLHF; CDR3nt: TGTGCCAGCAGTGAGGTGGTAGGGAGTAATTCACCCCTCCACTTT
d_gene: NA; j_gene: TRBJ2-2; v_gene: TRBV12-3/TRBV12-4; abundance: few; CDR3aa: CASSLVLVWSGPNTGELFF; CDR3nt: TGTGCCAGCAGTTTAGTCTTAGTTTGGTCCGGCCCGAACACCGGGGAGCTGTTTTTT
d_gene: TRBD2; j_gene: TRBJ2-7; v_gene: TRBV5-1; abundance: few; CDR3aa: CASSLNPSGYEQYF; CDR3nt: TGCGCCAGCAGCTTGAATCCTAGCGGGTACGAGCAGTACTTC
d_gene: NA; j_gene: TRBJ1-5; v_gene: TRBV10-3; abundance: NA; CDR3aa: CAISEKGARQPQHF; CDR3nt: TGTGCCATCAGTGAAAAAGGGGCCCGTCAGCCCCAGCATTTT
d_gene: NA; j_gene: TRBJ1-1; v_gene: TRBV6-5; abundance: NA; CDR3aa: CASSYGLLDTEAFF; CDR3nt: TGTGCCAGCAGTTACGGACTATTGGACACTGAAGCTTTCTTT
d_gene: NA; j_gene: TRBJ2-3; v_gene: TRBV5-1; abundance: few; CDR3aa: CASSLVLGSGTDTQYF; CDR3nt: TGCGCCAGCAGCTTGGTTTTGGGTTCCGGCACAGATACGCAGTATTTT
d_gene: NA; j_gene: TRBJ1-2; v_gene: TRBV6-1; abundance: many; CDR3aa: CASSISSNYGYTF; CDR3nt: TGTGCCAGCAGTATATCTTCAAACTATGGCTACACCTTC
d_gene: NA; j_gene: TRBJ2-1; v_gene: TRBV2; abundance: NA; CDR3aa: CASSTGGNEQFF; CDR3nt: TGTGCCAGCTCGACAGGTGGCAATGAGCAGTTCTTC
d_gene: NA; j_gene: TRBJ1-1; v_gene: TRBV19; abundance: NA; CDR3aa: CASRSRGQGLLGAEAFF; CDR3nt: TGTGCCAGTAGAAGTCGGGGGCAGGGGTTATTAGGGGCTGAAGCTTTCTTT